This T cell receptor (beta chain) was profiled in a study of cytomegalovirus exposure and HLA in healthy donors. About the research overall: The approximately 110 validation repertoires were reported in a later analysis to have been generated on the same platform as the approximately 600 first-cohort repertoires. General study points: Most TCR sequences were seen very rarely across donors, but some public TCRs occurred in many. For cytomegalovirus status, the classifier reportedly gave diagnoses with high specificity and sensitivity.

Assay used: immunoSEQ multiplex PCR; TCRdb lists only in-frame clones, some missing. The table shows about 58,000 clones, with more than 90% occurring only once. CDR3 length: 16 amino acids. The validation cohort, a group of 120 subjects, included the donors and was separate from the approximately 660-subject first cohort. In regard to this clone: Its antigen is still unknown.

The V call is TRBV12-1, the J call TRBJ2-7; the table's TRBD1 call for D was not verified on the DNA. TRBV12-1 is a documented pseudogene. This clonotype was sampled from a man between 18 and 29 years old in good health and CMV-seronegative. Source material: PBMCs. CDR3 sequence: CASSSGQGGMTYEQYF. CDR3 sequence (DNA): TGTGCCAGCAGCTCGGGACAGGGGGGCATGACCTACGAGCAGTACTTC.